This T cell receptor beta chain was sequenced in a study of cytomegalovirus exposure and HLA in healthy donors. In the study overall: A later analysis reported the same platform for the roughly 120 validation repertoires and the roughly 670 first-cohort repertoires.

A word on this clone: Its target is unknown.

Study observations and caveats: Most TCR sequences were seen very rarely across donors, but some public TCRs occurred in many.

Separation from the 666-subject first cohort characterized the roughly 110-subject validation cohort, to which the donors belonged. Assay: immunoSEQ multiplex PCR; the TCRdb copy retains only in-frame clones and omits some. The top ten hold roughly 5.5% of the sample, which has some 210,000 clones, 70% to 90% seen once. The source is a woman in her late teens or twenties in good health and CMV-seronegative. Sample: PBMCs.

CDR3 coding DNA: TGTGCCAGCAGCTCACCTCTCCAAGAGACCCAGTACTTC. This sequence encodes CASSSPLQETQYF. This sequence joins TRBV5-6 and TRBJ2-5, with D uncertain. V gave up 3 bases and J gave up 1 base, with 7 bases separating them. The CDR3 has 13 amino acids. In germline, CDR1 is SGHDT, CDR2 YYEEEE.